This T cell receptor beta chain comes out of a study of patients and donors after allogeneic stem cell transplantation (dated by TCRdb to 2018 to 2020). The library came from RT-PCR. Sequencer: NextSeq 550. TCRdb reanalyzed the raw reads on its own, using fastp at Q25 for trimming and MiXCR for clone calling, and kept in-frame beta chains. Records with the same CDR3 protein are collapsed into one entry carrying the most frequent genes and DNA. The sample profile shows about a million distinct CDR3 sequences; roughly 17% of them were found once. The ten largest clones represent around 6% of the sample. Reading the germline V gene gives CDR1 SGDLS and CDR2 YYNGEE. Germline trimming: 4 bases from V, 3 bases from J; junction bases outside gene matches: 6. The CDR3 measures 15 amino acids from cysteine to phenylalanine. Kept here is only the CDR3 DNA, which spans 45 bases and is read in frame from base 1.

Concerning this clonotype: This receptor's antigen is unknown. Base qualities are not recorded, but no much larger clone differs from it by a single base.

This receptor was taken from a human donor who was either an allogeneic HSCT recipient or a stem cell or donor lymphocyte infusion donor (not recorded which). It is not recorded whose cells these are; they may come from a transplant donor. The chain joins TRBV9 to TRBJ2-3; 9 of the junction bases match TRBD2. Source material: blood, either unsorted or a sorted T cell fraction (not recorded which). This receptor carries the CDR3 CASSLSGLATDTQYF. The DNA sequence is TGTGCCAGCAGCCTCTCGGGACTAGCTACAGATACGCAGTATTTT.